Listed here are 9 T cell receptor beta chains from one sample, sequenced in a study of blood T cell repertoires in COVID-19. Assay used: immunoSEQ multiplex PCR; TCRdb lists only in-frame clones, some missing. The data show about 260,000 clones, less than 90% seen once. Sequences were obtained from peripheral blood. The receptors were gathered from a man in his 60s who had recovered from COVID-19.

This chain links TRBV7-2 with TRBJ2-7; D is ambiguous. Germline-derived CDR1 and CDR2 are SGHTA and FQGNSA. The CDR3 is 11 amino acids. Trimming left V 6 bases short and J 4 bases short, with 7 bases between. DNA for the CDR3: TGTGCCAGCAGGTCCCAATACGAGCAGTACTTC. Translating it yields CASRSQYEQYF.

This clone was observed a handful of times. The chain recombines TRBV27 with TRBJ2-2, with D maybe TRBD1 (6 bases). Trimming shortened V by 3 bases and J by 1 base, and 12 bases separated the two germline ends. Germline values: CDR1 MNHEY, CDR2 SMNVEV (reference sequence). The CDR3 loop spans 16 amino acids. The CDR3 protein is CASSFTGTLNTGELFF. The CDR3 DNA follows: TGTGCCAGCAGTTTCACCGGGACACTGAACACCGGGGAGCTGTTTTTT.

The chain recombines TRBV12-3 or TRBV12-4 with TRBJ2-1; no reliable D call. The CDR3 sequence is 12 residues long. With 8 bases removed from V and 1 base from J, the gap between germline ends came to 6 bases. The CDR3 is CASLSSYNEQFF. The CDR3 DNA reads as TGTGCCAGCCTCTCTTCCTACAATGAGCAGTTCTTC.

This clone turned up a few times. The rearrangement joins TRBV5-6 to TRBJ2-7, with TRBD1 as a possible D gene (6 bases). V lost 5 bases, J lost 7 bases, and 19 bases lay in between. Germline CDR1 is SGHDT and CDR2 is YYEEEE. This CDR3 contains 14 residues. The CDR3 DNA is TGTGCCAGCAGTCCTCTACTGGGGGCCGGTGAGCAGTACTTC. This translates into CASSPLLGAGEQYF.

The chain has TRBV5-6 and TRBJ1-4; 8 nucleotides agree with TRBD1. This CDR3 is 14 amino acids long. Trimming at V came to 4 bases and at J to 4 bases, leaving 3 bases not matched to a gene. Germline V gene data show CDR1 as SGHDT and CDR2 as YYEEEE. The CDR3, as DNA: TGTGCCAGCAGCATCGGACAGGGTAATGAAAAACTGTTTTTT. This gives the protein CASSIGQGNEKLFF. Full variable domain (rest looked up from reference TRBV5-6 and TRBJ1-4): DAGVTQSPTHLIKTRGQQVTLRCSPKSGHDTVSWYQQALGQGPQFIFQYYEEEERQRGNFPDRFSGHQFPNYSSELNVNALLLGDSALYLCASSIGQGNEKLFFGSGTQLSVL.

V gene TRBV11-2 combines with J gene TRBJ2-7; the D gene is possibly TRBD1 (6 bases). V lost 6 bases, J lost 0 bases, and 12 bases lay in between. The CDR3 contains 14 residues. CDR1 is SGHAT and CDR2 is FQNNGV in the germline V gene. The DNA of the CDR3 is TGTGCCAGCAGTAGGACAGATAGCTCCTACGAGCAGTACTTC. Translated: CASSRTDSSYEQYF.

This chain connects TRBV12-3 or TRBV12-4 to TRBJ2-7; no firm D call. V was pared by 4 bases and J by 1 base, with 5 bases between. This CDR3 is 12 amino acids long. For the CDR3, the DNA is TGTGCCAGCAGTTGGAGATCCTACGAGCAGTACTTC. Translation: CASSWRSYEQYF.

V and J are TRBV21-1 and TRBJ2-1; the table gives TRBD2 as D, unverified against the DNA. TRBV21-1 is shown as a pseudogene. CDR3 length equals 23 residues. The CDR3 DNA reads as TGTGCCAGCAGCAAAGGGGCCGGGACTAAAGTTTGTACCTACAGGAGGGTCGACAATGAGCAGTTCTTC. Translation: CASSKGAGTKVCTYRRVDNEQFF.

The V gene is TRBV30, the J gene TRBJ1-2, with D tentatively TRBD1 (5 bases). The CDR3 spans 13 residues. Trimming cost V 3 bases and J 2 bases, with 10 bases left between them. CDR1 GTSNPN and CDR2 SVGIG come from the germline V gene (reference sequence). The DNA of the CDR3 is TGTGCCTGGAGGAGCGGGGGAAACTATGGCTACACCTTC. Translated, it gives CAWRSGGNYGYTF.